These 29 T cell receptor beta chains were sequenced from one sample in a study of blood T cell repertoires in COVID-19. The protocol was immunoSEQ multiplex PCR, while the TCRdb copy is restricted to in-frame clones and leaves out a portion. The sample lists about 59,000 clones, 75% to 90% seen once, with about 30% in the top ten. The sequenced sample was peripheral blood. These receptors were taken from a man between 60 and 75 years old with COVID-19, enrolled during active disease.

This chain links TRBV5-6 with TRBJ2-7; D not resolved. Germline V CDR1 and CDR2: SGHDT, YYEEEE. The CDR3 sequence is 13 residues long. The V end was cut by 8 bases, the J end by 1 base, with 13 bases between. The CDR3 nucleotides are TGTGCCAGTTCCCGAGACTTTTCCTACGAGCAGTACTTC. Translation gives CASSRDFSYEQYF.

This rearrangement joins TRBV11-1 to TRBJ2-3, with TRBD2 matching 12 bases. This CDR3 spans 15 amino acids. Per the germline V gene, CDR1 is SGHAT and CDR2 is FQDESV (reference sequence). Trimming took 5 bases from V and 6 from J; bases not matched to a gene: 6. DNA for the CDR3: TGTGCCAGCAGCCCTCTAGCGGGGGGGCATGATACGCAGTATTTT. Translation gives CASSPLAGGHDTQYF.

This clone showed up just a few times. The chain uses TRBV5-5 and TRBJ2-3; perhaps TRBD2 as D (6 bases). V lost 1 base and J lost 6, with 15 bases in between. Per germline, CDR1 SGHKS and CDR2 YYEKEE (reference sequence). The CDR3 has 15 residues. The CDR3 DNA sequence: TGTGCCAGCAGCTTGCGGCGGCTAGCGCCCGATACGCAGTATTTT. Translated, it gives CASSLRRLAPDTQYF.

The rearrangement links TRBV6-6 to TRBJ1-5; a weak D match, TRBD1 (6 bases). V gave up 6 bases and J gave up 0 bases, with 12 bases separating them. Germline-derived CDR1 and CDR2 are MNHNY and SVGAGI (reference sequence). This CDR3 has 15 amino acids. CDR3 nucleotides: TGTGCCAGCAGGTCGGCAGGGGATAGCAATCAGCCCCAGCATTTT. It is translated as CASRSAGDSNQPQHF.

The chain recombines TRBV25-1 with TRBJ1-6; D not resolved. Per germline, CDR1 MGHDK and CDR2 SYGVNS. CDR3 length: 15 residues. Trimming stripped 1 base from V and 7 bases from J, with 11 bases between. CDR3 loop: CASSESDTPNSPLHF. The CDR3 DNA reads as TGTGCCAGCAGTGAATCCGACACGCCGAATTCACCCCTCCACTTT.

V usage is TRBV24-1 and J usage is TRBJ2-2; TRBD2 aligns across 9 bases. Trimming removed 7 bases from V and 5 bases from J; junction bases left unmatched: 7. CDR3 size: 15 residues. CDR1 KGHDR and CDR2 SFDVKD come from the germline V gene. The CDR3 loop reads CATRERGARTGELFF. CDR3 nucleotide sequence: TGTGCCACCAGAGAGCGGGGGGCGCGAACCGGGGAGCTGTTTTTT.

As regards this clone: A junction end diverges from the germline sequence, so it may reflect a read error. The chain is built from TRBV6-2 or TRBV6-3 and TRBJ2-7; 8 nucleotides line up with TRBD2. This CDR3 spans 12 amino acids. The germline V gene encodes CDR1 MNHEY and CDR2 SVGEGT. In DNA, the CDR3 is TGTGCCAGCAGTTACGCCCGCGGGACTAGGGTGTTC. Its translation is CASSYARGTRVF.

The genes are TRBV18 and TRBJ1-1; 7 bases map to TRBD1. Per germline, CDR1 KGHSH and CDR2 LQKENI. The CDR3 totals 14 residues. J was trimmed by 4 bases and V by 4 bases; bases with no gene match: 6. The CDR3 sequence: CASSLDRDPTEAFF. CDR3 in DNA: TGTGCCAGCTCACTTGACAGGGATCCCACTGAAGCTTTCTTT.

This clone has only a few counts. This chain links TRBV27 with TRBJ1-6; D unclear. V shed 6 bases and J shed 0 bases, with 12 bases lying between them. The CDR3 sequence is 16 residues long. CDR1 is MNHEY, CDR2 SMNVEV, per germline (reference sequence). CDR3 protein: CASSGTGSSYNSPLHF. Written as DNA, the CDR3 is TGTGCCAGCAGCGGAACGGGTAGCTCCTATAATTCACCCCTCCACTTT.

The chain joins TRBV7-9 to TRBJ2-5; TRBD1 agrees at 8 bases. There are 15 residues in the CDR3. Per germline, CDR1 SEHNR and CDR2 FQNEAQ (reference sequence). After removal of 1 base from V and 5 bases from J, the junction contained 6 bases not matched to a gene. CDR3 sequence: CASSLETGGVETQYF. The DNA of the CDR3 is TGTGCCAGCAGCTTAGAAACAGGGGGAGTGGAGACCCAGTACTTC.

The rearrangement links TRBV2 to TRBJ2-1; 14 nucleotides agree with TRBD2. Trimming at V came to 2 bases and at J to 7 bases, leaving 7 bases not matched to a gene. The germline gives CDR1 SNHLY, CDR2 FYNNEI. The length of the CDR3 is 17 residues. The CDR3 reads CASSELGLAGVGNEQFF. CDR3 nucleotide sequence: TGTGCCAGCAGTGAATTGGGACTAGCGGGAGTGGGGAATGAGCAGTTCTTC. Full variable domain (remainder filled in from reference TRBV2 and TRBJ2-1): EPEVTQTPSHQVTQMGQEVILRCVPISNHLYFYWYRQILGQKVEFLVSFYNNEISEKSEIFDDQFSVERPDGSNFTLKIRSTKLEDSAMYFCASSELGLAGVGNEQFFGPGTRLTVL.

The V gene is TRBV9, the J gene TRBJ1-2; TRBD1 might be the D (5 bases). The CDR3 is 15 residues long. Trimming took 0 bases from V and 7 from J, leaving 16 bases between them. In germline, CDR1 is SGDLS, CDR2 YYNGEE. CDR3 protein: CASSVESRQGGGYTF. The CDR3 region has the DNA TGTGCCAGCAGCGTAGAAAGTAGGCAGGGAGGTGGCTACACCTTC.

Concerning this clone: At one of its ends the junction is not consistent with the germline gene, which may arise from a read error. The V call is TRBV6-2 or TRBV6-3, the J call TRBJ1-5; 8 bases align to TRBD1. This CDR3 spans 15 amino acids. Germline CDR1 is MNHEY and CDR2 is SVGEGT. The CDR3 protein is CASSYSDRAGGPQHF. The CDR3, as DNA: TGTGCCAGCAGCTACTCGGACAGGGCCGGGGGGCCCCAGCATTTT.

The rearrangement joins TRBV20-1 to TRBJ2-7, with 7 bases aligning to TRBD2. Per germline, CDR1 DFQATT and CDR2 SNEGSKA (reference sequence). V lost 3 bases to trimming and J lost 1 base; unmatched junction nucleotides: 3. The CDR3 is 13 residues long. The CDR3 sequence is CSASKRGSYEQYF. CDR3 DNA: TGCAGTGCTAGTAAGCGGGGTTCCTACGAGCAGTACTTC.

This sequence joins TRBV27 and TRBJ2-3; no reliable D call. V lost 2 bases and J lost 1, with 4 bases in between. CDR1 and CDR2 from the germline V gene are MNHEY and SMNVEV (reference sequence). The CDR3 sequence is 13 residues long. The CDR3 bases are TGTGCCAGCAGTTTACGTGGCACAGATACGCAGTATTTT. Its translation is CASSLRGTDTQYF.

This sequence joins TRBV2 and TRBJ1-4; D possibly corresponds to TRBD1 (5 bases). Trimming removed 6 bases from V and 7 bases from J, with 15 bases in between. This CDR3 region has 14 residues. CDR1 is SNHLY and CDR2 is FYNNEI in the germline V gene. CDR3 amino acids: CASSPQGRAEKLFF. The CDR3 nucleotides read TGTGCCAGCAGCCCCCAGGGAAGGGCTGAAAAACTGTTTTTT.

V and J are TRBV2 and TRBJ2-3; 9 bases line up with TRBD2. Unmatched junction bases numbered 3, after V lost 3 bases and J lost 2 bases. The CDR3 runs 15 residues. Germline CDR1 and CDR2: SNHLY and FYNNEI. CDR3 in amino acids: CASSDPGLATDTQYF. The CDR3 region has the DNA TGTGCCAGCAGTGATCCGGGACTAGCCACAGATACGCAGTATTTT.

This chain uses TRBV6-2 or TRBV6-3 with TRBJ2-5; 8 nucleotides agree with TRBD1. Germline values: CDR1 MNHEY, CDR2 SVGEGT. The length of the CDR3 is 15 residues. V lost 2 bases and J lost 4; bases outside the gene matches: 6. The CDR3 nucleotides are TGTGCCAGCAGTTACCCCAGGGGGCGCCCAGAGACCCAGTACTTC. Protein sequence: CASSYPRGRPETQYF.

The rearrangement uses TRBV7-8 and TRBJ1-6; the D is unclear. Trimming removed 2 bases at V and 10 bases at J, with 15 bases between. The CDR3 length is 15 residues. Germline V gene sequence: CDR1 SGHVS, CDR2 FQNEAQ. CDR3: CASSLYEGKDSPLHF. The CDR3 DNA reads TGTGCCAGCAGCTTATATGAGGGAAAGGACTCACCCCTCCACTTT.

This CDR3 is CASSPFPGQGSGANVLTF. In DNA, the CDR3 is TGTGCCAGCTCACCATTCCCGGGACAGGGCTCTGGGGCCAACGTCCTGACTTTC. The chain uses TRBV18 and TRBJ2-6; TRBD1 matches 9 bases. The germline V gene has CDR1 KGHSH and CDR2 LQKENI. The CDR3 has 18 residues. V lost 2 bases, J lost 0 bases, and 5 bases stayed unmatched.

V is TRBV27 and J is TRBJ1-2; 8 positions match TRBD1. The J segment lost 5 bases and the V segment lost 5 bases, leaving 16 bases of the junction unmatched. Germline values: CDR1 MNHEY, CDR2 SMNVEV (reference sequence). The CDR3 covers 17 residues. The CDR3 nucleotides are TGTGCCAGCAGTCCTGTGGGTAAGAGGACAGGGACATATGGCTACACCTTC. It codes for CASSPVGKRTGTYGYTF.

CDR3 residues: CASSSEGSSGNTIYF. CDR3 coding DNA: TGTGCCAGCAGCAGCGAGGGCAGCTCTGGAAACACCATATATTTT. This rearrangement joins TRBV9 to TRBJ1-3; D is undetermined. CDR1 is SGDLS, CDR2 YYNGEE, per germline. Trimming took off 4 bases at V and 0 bases at J, with 11 bases between the two ends. The CDR3 is 15 amino acids.

This chain joins TRBV19 and TRBJ1-2, with 8 positions matching TRBD1. The CDR3 has 15 residues. V shed 5 bases, J shed 3 bases, and the junction held 8 bases outside the gene matches. Germline CDR1 and CDR2: LNHDA and SQIVND (reference sequence). The CDR3 loop reads CASSSSTGVYYGYTF. The DNA for the CDR3 is TGTGCCAGTAGTTCGTCGACAGGGGTGTACTATGGCTACACCTTC. The full variable domain, with the rest looked up from reference TRBV19 and TRBJ1-2, is DGGITQSPKYLFRKEGQNVTLSCEQNLNHDAMYWYRQDPGQGLRLIYYSQIVNDFQKGDIAEGYSVSREKKESFPLTVTSAQKNPTAFYLCASSSSTGVYYGYTFGSGTRLTVV.

This clone was counted a single time. The chain combines TRBV11-3 with TRBJ2-7, with D tentatively TRBD1 (5 bases). The V end was cut by 5 bases, the J end by 1 base, with 12 bases between. Germline CDR1 SGHNT, CDR2 YENEEA. The CDR3 runs 14 residues. CDR3 region: CASSPTTGSYEQYF. CDR3 coding DNA: TGTGCCAGCAGCCCCACAACAGGTTCCTACGAGCAGTACTTC.

The J gene is TRBJ2-6, the V gene TRBV7-8; the D is unclear. The CDR3 is 15 residues long. Germline V gene sequence: CDR1 SGHVS, CDR2 FQNEAQ. Trimming removed 5 bases at V and 0 bases at J, with 8 bases between. The CDR3 sequence is CASSRPGSGANVLTF. The CDR3 nucleotides read TGTGCCAGCAGCCGGCCCGGCTCTGGGGCCAACGTCCTGACTTTC.

This clone has more than one count but fewer than ten. The gene calls are TRBV11-2 and TRBJ1-1, with D perhaps matching TRBD1 (6 bases). Trimming removed 6 bases at V and 1 base at J, with 15 bases between. The CDR3 spans 15 residues. In germline, CDR1 is SGHAT, CDR2 FQNNGV. CDR3 region: CASSRIQGANTEAFF. CDR3 in DNA: TGTGCCAGCAGTAGAATACAGGGAGCGAACACTGAAGCTTTCTTT.

This clone appeared a single time. The chain recombines TRBV27 with TRBJ2-1, with 10 positions matching TRBD2. J gave up 7 bases and V 1 base, and 10 bases lay outside the gene matches. Per the germline V gene, CDR1 is MNHEY and CDR2 is SMNVEV (reference sequence). The CDR3 length is 17 residues. CDR3 sequence reads: CASSLLLGAGGPNEQFF. CDR3 bases: TGTGCCAGCAGTTTATTACTTGGAGCGGGAGGGCCAAATGAGCAGTTCTTC.

This chain uses TRBV30 with TRBJ2-1; tentative D call: TRBD2 (6 bases). V gave up 2 bases and J gave up 3 bases, with 11 bases separating them. The CDR3 has 14 amino acids. Germline-derived CDR1 and CDR2 are GTSNPN and SVGIG (reference sequence). The CDR3 sequence: CAWSKGGDYNEQFF. DNA for the CDR3: TGTGCCTGGAGTAAGGGCGGGGACTACAATGAGCAGTTCTTC.

The V and J genes are TRBV5-6 and TRBJ2-4; 9 bases agree with TRBD2. The CDR3 consists of 12 residues. Per germline, CDR1 SGHDT and CDR2 YYEEEE. With V trimmed by 0 bases and J by 13 bases, 2 bases remained unmatched. The CDR3 DNA reads as TGTGCCAGCAGCTTGGTTAGCGGGAGCCAGTACTTC. Amino acid sequence: CASSLVSGSQYF.